This TCR beta chain was retrieved from a study of neurological immune-mediated disorders. The study, taken as a whole, reports: Among expanded clones, no CDR3 amino acid sequences were shared across subjects, a pattern suggesting private repertoires in all groups. Patients with HTLV-1-associated myelopathy had the highest level of TCR clonal expansion, whereas patients with multiple sclerosis had the lowest level, falling beneath the level found in healthy controls.

Sequencing runs each generated in excess of 180 million TCR-beta sequences derived from 15-18 subjects. Each CDR3 protein is one row after TCRdb ran MiXCR on the 5' RACE reads. Found here are tens of thousands of distinct CDR3 sequences, around 10% of them singletons; the top ten hold over 1.5%. Blood bank volunteers in Maryland, USA, served as healthy controls. CDR1 KGHSY and CDR2 FQNENV come from the germline V gene. Trimming removed 4 bases from V and 7 bases from J; junction bases left unmatched: 9. The CDR3 is 16 residues long. This clonotype appeared many times. Its antigen is not known. This chain links TRBV16 with TRBJ1-6, with 8 positions matching TRBD1. The clonotype originates from a man aged 55-75 years in good health. The sample comprised PBMCs. The CDR3 protein is CASSLSRTGQNSPLHF. As DNA, the CDR3 is TGTGCCAGCAGCCTGAGCCGGACAGGGCAGAATTCACCCCTCCACTTT.